This T cell receptor (beta chain) derives from a study of cytomegalovirus exposure and HLA in healthy donors. Study conclusions and caveats: V segments that were indistinguishable, TRBV6-2 and TRBV6-3 among them, were omitted from analysis. Beyond CMV serostatus, there was no information to go on about immune exposure. Confirmation was obtained in vitro that three CMV-associated chains are specific for CMV antigens.

Use of 60 Vbeta and 13 Jbeta primers characterized the PCR. Repertoires were generated with immunoSEQ multiplex PCR, while TCRdb's copy carries only in-frame clones and drops some. The sample records 160,000 or so clones, approximately 80% being singletons. V was clipped by 2 bases and J by 10 bases, with 12 bases between them. The CDR3 runs 14 residues. Germline loops: CDR1 SGHTA, CDR2 FQGNSA. With regard to this clone: The antigen remains unidentified.

At the time of sampling, donors were nominally healthy, though unrecorded immune exposures were likely. The clonotype originates from a young man in good health and CMV-seronegative. Sequencing was carried out using PBMCs. This sequence joins TRBV7-2 and TRBJ1-6, with a weak D call TRBD1 (5 bases). In DNA, the CDR3 is TGTGCCAGCAGCTTACGACGGGCAGGGTCACCCCTCCACTTT. It encodes CASSLRRAGSPLHF.